These 6 T cell receptor beta chains were sequenced from one sample in a study of shared clonotypes between healthy human individuals. The protocol was immunoSEQ multiplex PCR, while the TCRdb copy is restricted to in-frame clones and leaves out a portion. Among some 1.5 million clones listed, roughly 98% were seen once. The sample taken for sequencing was naive CD4+ T cells sorted from blood. The subset here: CD45RA+ positively selected. These receptors were obtained from a man aged 30-40 years in good health.

V and J are TRBV5-1 and TRBJ2-1; 14 bases line up with TRBD2. Germline V gene data show CDR1 as SGHRS and CDR2 as YFSETQ. The CDR3 spans 16 residues. Unmatched junction bases numbered 6, after V lost 7 bases and J lost 3 bases. As DNA, the CDR3 is TGCGCCAGCGGCGGGACTAGCGGGAGTATCTACAATGAGCAGTTCTTC. Its translation is CASGGTSGSIYNEQFF. Looking up the rest from reference TRBV5-1 and TRBJ2-1 gives the full variable domain: KAGVTQTPRYLIKTRGQQVTLSCSPISGHRSVSWYQQTPGQGLQFLFEYFSETQRNKGNFPGRFSGRQFSNSRSEMNVSTLELGDSALYLCASGGTSGSIYNEQFFGPGTRLTVL.

CDR3 in amino acids: CASSFPGLGYEQYF. CDR3 nucleotide sequence: TGTGCCAGCAGCTTTCCGGGGTTGGGCTACGAGCAGTACTTC. The rearrangement joins TRBV5-5 to TRBJ2-7, with D maybe TRBD2 (5 bases). In germline, CDR1 is SGHKS, CDR2 YYEKEE (reference sequence). V dropped 2 bases and J dropped 3 bases, with 12 bases sitting between them. The CDR3 spans 14 residues.

J is TRBJ2-1 and V is TRBV7-9, with 7 nucleotides matching TRBD2. The junction had 8 bases not matched to a gene; V was cut back by 6 bases and J by 9 bases. The CDR3 spans 13 residues. Per the germline V gene, CDR1 is SEHNR and CDR2 is FQNEAQ (reference sequence). CDR3 residues: CASSLPPGGEQFF. In nucleotides, the CDR3 is TGTGCCAGCAGTTTACCCCCGGGGGGTGAGCAGTTCTTC.

This sequence joins TRBV18 and TRBJ1-5; 8 nucleotides agree with TRBD1. V gave up 4 bases and J gave up 5 bases; unmatched junction bases: 7. CDR3 length equals 15 residues. Germline assignment: CDR1 KGHSH and CDR2 LQKENI. The CDR3 protein is CASSLTGAVDQPQHF. The CDR3 DNA is TGTGCCAGCTCACTGACAGGGGCGGTCGATCAGCCCCAGCATTTT.

Written as DNA, the CDR3 is TGTGCCATCAGTGACGGGGGGAGAGGCACCGGGGAGCTGTTTTTT. Translating it yields CAISDGGRGTGELFF. The rearrangement joins TRBV10-3 to TRBJ2-2; TRBD2 aligns across 7 bases. Germline CDR1 and CDR2: ENHRY and SYGVKD. Trimming cost V 3 bases and J 4 bases; bases outside gene matches: 5. CDR3 length equals 15 residues.

The genes are TRBV18 and TRBJ2-7, with 7 bases matching TRBD2. Germline V CDR1 and CDR2: KGHSH, LQKENI. Losses at the gene ends were 5 bases for V and 3 bases for J; bases not matched to a gene: 7. The CDR3 covers 14 residues. The CDR3 sequence is CASSTSSGSYEQYF. The CDR3 DNA reads TGTGCCAGCTCAACCTCTAGCGGCAGCTACGAGCAGTACTTC.